This TCR beta chain stems from a study of long-term antiretroviral therapy in people with HIV. About this clone: The antigen is unknown.

The run of the v3.0 immunoSEQ assay was at survey level. TCRdb's table, derived via immunoSEQ multiplex PCR, lists solely in-frame clones and lacks some. The sample lists tens of thousands of clones, more than 90% occurring once. Whole-study results and caveats: HIV repertoires covered narrower CDR3 length ranges than controls did.

The V and J ends lost 4 bases and 4 bases respectively, with 17 bases between them. The germline V gene encodes CDR1 GTSNPN and CDR2 SVGIG (reference sequence). The CDR3 covers 15 residues. This clonotype was sampled from a woman between 45 and 65 years old with HIV. This specimen consisted of unsorted PBMCs, obtained 3.7 years after starting antiretroviral therapy. The V and J genes are TRBV30 and TRBJ1-3, with D possibly matching TRBD1 (6 bases). The CDR3 reads CAWTERGGPGNTIYF. In DNA form, the CDR3 reads TGTGCCTGGACCGAACGCGGGGGGCCCGGAAACACCATATATTTT. The full variable domain, rest sourced from reference TRBV30 and TRBJ1-3, is SQTIHQWPATLVQPVGSPLSLECTVEGTSNPNLYWYRQAAGRGLQLLFYSVGIGQISSEVPQNLSASRPQDRQFILSSKKLLLSDSGFYLCAWTERGGPGNTIYFGEGSWLTVV.